This TCR beta chain emerged from a study of cytomegalovirus exposure and HLA in healthy donors. Study conclusions and caveats: The classifier reportedly diagnosed cytomegalovirus status with high sensitivity and specificity.

A note on this clone: Its antigen remains unknown.

The V gene lost 1 base and the J gene lost 2 bases, with 9 bases spanning the gap. Per the germline V gene, CDR1 is SGHNT and CDR2 is YYREEE (reference sequence). This CDR3 contains 15 residues. Both 60 Vbeta primers and 13 Jbeta primers went into the PCR. Profiling relied on immunoSEQ multiplex PCR, and the TCRdb table lists in-frame clones only, not all of them. The sample holds some 150,000 clones, approximately 80% seen once. The sample comprised PBMCs. This chain links TRBV5-4 with TRBJ2-2; D unresolved. This clonotype originated in a woman aged 18-29 years in good health and CMV-seronegative. In nucleotides, the CDR3 is TGTGCCAGCAGCTTGTCACAGAGTAACACCGGGGAGCTGTTTTTT. This encodes CASSLSQSNTGELFF.